A single sample gave rise to the 13 T cell receptor beta chains below, sequenced in a study of blood T cells in healthy people across ages. The use of a sample-barcoded 5' primer and a J-beta primer mix characterized a second PCR of roughly 6 to 11 cycles. TCRdb re-called the 5' RACE reads with MiXCR, one entry per CDR3 protein. The sample records fewer than 750,000 distinct CDR3 sequences, 45% to 60% being singletons. The specimen was blood. Every receptor here comes from a woman of 80 years or more in good health.

In its sample, this clonotype was seen a few times. One end of the junction varies from germline; a read error may be responsible. The rearrangement links TRBV2 to TRBJ2-7, with 8 bases lining up with TRBD2. The germline gives CDR1 SNHLY, CDR2 FYNNEI. This CDR3 comprises 15 residues. CDR3 in amino acids: CASSVLAESSYGQYF. The CDR3 DNA sequence: TGTGCCAGCAGCGTACTAGCGGAAAGCTCCTACGGGCAGTACTTC. The whole variable domain, filled in from reference TRBV2 and TRBJ2-7, reads EPEVTQTPSHQVTQMGQEVILRCVPISNHLYFYWYRQILGQKVEFLVSFYNNEISEKSEIFDDQFSVERPDGSNFTLKIRSTKLEDSAMYFCASSVLAESSYGQYFGPGTRLTVT.

About this clonotype itself: Possible read error: a much larger clone is one base away. This chain joins TRBV29-1 and TRBJ2-7; 7 nucleotides agree with TRBD1. V trimming: 3 bases; J trimming: 12 bases; junction bases outside the gene matches: 17. The CDR3 sequence is 14 residues long. Germline loops: CDR1 SQVTM, CDR2 ANQGSEA. The CDR3, as DNA: TGCAGCGTTGACTCCGGGACAGCGAGCAAGACCCGGTACTTC. Protein sequence: CSVDSGTASKTRYF.

This clonotype occurred a few times. This chain connects TRBV28 to TRBJ1-1, with D possibly matching TRBD1 (5 bases). This CDR3 is 11 amino acids long. The germline V gene has CDR1 MDHEN and CDR2 SYDVKM. V lost 7 bases and J lost 11, with 14 bases in between. CDR3 nucleotide sequence: TGTGCCAGCATTTCTACGACAGTTGCTTTCTTT. Amino acid sequence: CASISTTVAFF.

In its sample, this clonotype was seen many times. V is TRBV2 and J is TRBJ2-4; no reliable D call. Germline V gives CDR1 SNHLY, CDR2 FYNNEI. Between the trimmed V and J ends, which lost 3 bases and 9 bases, there was a span of 24 bases. The length of the CDR3 is 17 residues. The CDR3 coding sequence is TGTGCCAGCAGTGATCTAGGGCCCCCTGGGCTTATAGGCATTCAGTACTTC. Protein: CASSDLGPPGLIGIQYF.

This clonotype was observed a single time. The gene calls are TRBV2 and TRBJ2-4; D could derive from TRBD1 or TRBD2 (5 bases each). This CDR3 contains 13 residues. Per the germline V gene, CDR1 is SNHLY and CDR2 is FYNNEI. The germline V and J ends were trimmed by 6 bases and 4 bases, with 10 bases remaining between them. CDR3 amino acids: CASSVGPKNIQYF. The CDR3 DNA reads as TGTGCCAGCAGCGTGGGACCTAAAAACATTCAGTACTTC.

The chain uses TRBV5-1 and TRBJ1-6; 7 nucleotides line up with TRBD1. The CDR3 is 15 amino acids. After removal of 2 bases from V and 2 bases from J, the junction contained 1 base not matched to a gene. The germline CDR1 and CDR2 sequences are SGHRS and YFSETQ. The DNA of the CDR3 is TGCGCCAGCAGCTTAACAGGGGCCTATAATTCACCCCTCCACTTT. Residues: CASSLTGAYNSPLHF.

The chain employs TRBV7-2 and TRBJ1-4, with D hard to call. Trimming stripped 0 bases from V and 8 bases from J, with 4 bases between. In germline, CDR1 is SGHTA, CDR2 FQGNSA. This CDR3 has 12 residues. In DNA form, the CDR3 reads TGTGCCAGCAGCTTAGCTCGAGAAAAACTGTTTTTT. It translates to CASSLAREKLFF.

This clonotype appeared many times. This chain connects TRBV3-1 to TRBJ1-1, with 8 bases identical to TRBD1. The CDR3 is made up of 14 amino acids. With 4 bases clipped from V and 5 bases from J, the junction kept 6 bases outside the gene matches. Per the germline V gene, CDR1 is LGHDT and CDR2 is YNNKEL (reference sequence). CDR3 sequence reads: CASSPGQGFTEAFF. CDR3 nucleotide sequence: TGTGCCAGCAGCCCCGGACAGGGCTTTACTGAAGCTTTCTTT.

This clonotype appeared many times. The gene calls are TRBV21-1 and TRBJ2-1. TRBV21-1 is shown as a pseudogene. The CDR3 has 14 amino acids. The CDR3 nucleotides read TGTGCCAGCAGCAAACCACCGACTGGCAATGAGCAGTTCTTC. Translated: CASSKPPTGNEQFF.

The rearrangement joins TRBV18 to TRBJ2-7; D assignment may be TRBD1 or TRBD2 (5 bases each). V was clipped by 3 bases and J by 4 bases, with 13 bases between them. Per germline, CDR1 KGHSH and CDR2 LQKENI. The CDR3 runs 14 residues. The CDR3 spells CASSPRGDLYEQYF. The CDR3 DNA reads TGTGCCAGCTCACCCAGAGGGGACCTGTACGAGCAGTACTTC.

The chain links TRBV3-1 to TRBJ2-2, with D possibly matching TRBD2 (7 bases). The germline CDR1 and CDR2 sequences are LGHDT and YNNKEL (reference sequence). Trimming left V 4 bases short and J 5 bases short, with 17 bases between. The CDR3 extends over 16 amino acids. CDR3 residues: CASSLWGGAKTGELFF. CDR3 nucleotides: TGTGCCAGCAGCCTCTGGGGGGGCGCAAAGACCGGGGAGCTGTTTTTT.

The chain employs TRBV7-2 and TRBJ1-4; D not resolved. CDR3 length: 14 residues. CDR1 is SGHTA, CDR2 FQGNSA, per germline. Trimming took off 1 base at V and 8 bases at J, with 11 bases between the two ends. CDR3 bases: TGTGCCAGCAGCTTAGTGCAGGTTGCCGAAAAACTGTTTTTT. Amino acids: CASSLVQVAEKLFF.

As for this clonotype: At one end the junction does not follow the germline gene, possibly because of a read error. In DNA form, the CDR3 reads TGTGTCAGCAGCAAGCAGCAGAACACCGGGGAGCTGTTTTTT. Translation: CVSSKQQNTGELFF. The chain uses TRBV3-1 and TRBJ2-2; D remains ambiguous. Germline V gene lookup returns CDR1 LGHDT and CDR2 YNNKEL (reference sequence). This CDR3 has 14 amino acids.